This TCR beta chain came from a study of identical twins. TCRdb called the 5' RACE reads again in MiXCR, with one record for every CDR3 protein. Of about 690,000 distinct CDR3 sequences listed, less than 7% are singletons. Germline assignment: CDR1 SGHRS and CDR2 YFSETQ. Between the trimmed V and J ends, which lost 4 bases and 0 bases, there was a span of 8 bases. This CDR3 spans 14 amino acids. Findings and limits, study-wide: Researchers reported excess low generation probability among twin-shared out-of-frame alpha sequences.

At least ten counts were recorded for this clonotype. Its antigen is unknown. What was sequenced was naive T cells sorted from blood. The TCR was taken from a man younger than 35 in good health. The chain links TRBV5-1 to TRBJ2-1; the D is unclear. Written as DNA, the CDR3 is TGCGCCAGCAGCCCCGGCCCCTCCTACAATGAGCAGTTCTTC. The encoded protein is CASSPGPSYNEQFF.